This TCR beta chain was identified during a study of CD4 T cells in relation to SARS-CoV-2 and coronaviruses. Whole-study context: After 10 days of antigen culture, PBMC TCR beta CDR3s were sequenced.

The CDR3 spans 14 residues. Germline CDR1 and CDR2: MNHEY and SMNVEV (reference sequence). Trimming left V 2 bases short and J 0 bases short, with 7 bases between. Study observations and caveats: Compared with monoreactive clones, crossreactive clones showed significantly weaker SARS-CoV-2 expansion.

Note on this clone: The antigen is undetermined.

Before the COVID-19 pandemic, during about 2011-2019, CD4+ T cells were taken from unexposed donors. Isolation of CD4+ T cells took place after around 11 days in culture. Cells permitting, SARS-CoV-2 S/N and four cold-coronavirus spikes were tested on unexposed-donor CD4+ T cells. TCRdb's table, derived via immunoSEQ multiplex PCR, lists solely in-frame clones and lacks some. The sample consists of 9,000 to 15,000 clones, around 80% of them appearing once. Sequenced input: CD4+ T cells from PBMCs, cultured in vitro. The chain couples TRBV27 to TRBJ1-2, with D possibly matching TRBD1 (6 bases). This TCR was sampled from a human donor in good health. CDR3 DNA: TGTGCCAGCAGTTTAAGGGGGGCTAACTATGGCTACACCTTC. Amino acids: CASSLRGANYGYTF.